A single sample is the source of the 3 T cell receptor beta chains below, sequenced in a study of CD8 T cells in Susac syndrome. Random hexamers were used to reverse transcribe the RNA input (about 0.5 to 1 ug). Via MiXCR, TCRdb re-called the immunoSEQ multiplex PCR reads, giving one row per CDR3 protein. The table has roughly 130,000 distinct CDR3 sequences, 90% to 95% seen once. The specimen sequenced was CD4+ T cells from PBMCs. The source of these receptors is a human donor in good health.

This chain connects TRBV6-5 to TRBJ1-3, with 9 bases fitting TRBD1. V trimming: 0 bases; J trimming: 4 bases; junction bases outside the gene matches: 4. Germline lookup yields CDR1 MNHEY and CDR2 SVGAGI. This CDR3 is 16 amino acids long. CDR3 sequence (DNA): TGTGCCAGCAGTTACTCGGGACAGGGAGCAGGAAACACCATATATTTT. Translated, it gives CASSYSGQGAGNTIYF.

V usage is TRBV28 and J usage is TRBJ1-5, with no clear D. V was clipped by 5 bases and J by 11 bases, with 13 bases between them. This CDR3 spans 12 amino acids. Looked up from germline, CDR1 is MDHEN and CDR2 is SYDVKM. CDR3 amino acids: CASSASSLTQHF. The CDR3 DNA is TGTGCCAGCAGTGCCTCTTCTTTGACCCAGCATTTT.

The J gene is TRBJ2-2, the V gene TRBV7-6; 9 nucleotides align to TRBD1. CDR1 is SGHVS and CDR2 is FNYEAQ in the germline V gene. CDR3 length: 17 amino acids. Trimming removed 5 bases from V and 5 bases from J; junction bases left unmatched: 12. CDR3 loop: CASSPTAQGAYTGELFF. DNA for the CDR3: TGTGCCAGCAGCCCGACGGCACAGGGGGCATATACCGGGGAGCTGTTTTTT.